One and the same sample provided the 12 T cell receptor beta chains below, sequenced in a study of vaccination effects on CD4 cells after COVID-19. Their recognized antigens are unknown. Profiling relied on immunoSEQ multiplex PCR, and the TCRdb table lists in-frame clones only, not all of them. Of 40,000 to 50,000 clones in the sample, 60% to 75% are singletons; the top ten hold under 35%. The ViraFEST assay expanded antigen-specific CD4+ T cells with viral peptide pools before sequencing. Subsequent to less than eleven days of culture, CD4+ T cells were isolated. It was between March and December 2020 that the person had a SARS-CoV-2 infection confirmed by PCR. The specimen comprised CD4+ T cells from PBMCs cultured with a peptide pool, sampled before COVID-19 vaccination. Every receptor here comes from a human donor who had a prior SARS-CoV-2 infection.

The chain employs TRBV15 and TRBJ1-2, with 9 bases matching TRBD1. Germline V gives CDR1 LNHNV, CDR2 YYDKDF (reference sequence). The V and J ends lost 5 bases and 8 bases, in that order; junction bases with no gene match: 12. This CDR3 is built from 15 residues. The CDR3 DNA reads TGTGCCACCAGCGTCAGAACAGGGGGCCTGGAGGGCTACACCTTC. Translated: CATSVRTGGLEGYTF.

Only one count was recorded for this clone. The chain has TRBV3-1 (or the pseudogene TRBV3-2) and TRBJ2-7; no clear D gene. This CDR3 comprises 14 residues. Germline loops: CDR1 LGHDT, CDR2 YNNKEL (reference sequence). The V gene lost 1 base and the J gene lost 6 bases, with 13 bases spanning the gap. CDR3 residues: CASSQGVQRREQYF. The CDR3 region has the DNA TGTGCCAGCAGCCAAGGGGTTCAGAGACGCGAGCAGTACTTC.

The chain links TRBV6-2 or TRBV6-3 to TRBJ2-1, with D possibly TRBD1 on 6 matching bases. The V end lost 5 bases, the J end lost 1 base, and 9 bases lay between the germline ends. This CDR3 has 14 amino acids. Per the germline V gene, CDR1 is MNHEY and CDR2 is SVGEGT. CDR3: CASSGQSSYNEQFF. In DNA, the CDR3 is TGTGCCAGCAGTGGACAGAGTTCCTACAATGAGCAGTTCTTC.

The rearrangement links TRBV30 to TRBJ1-1; D is unresolved. CDR3 length: 13 amino acids. Trimming pared 0 bases from V and 3 bases from J, leaving 8 bases between. Germline V lookup: CDR1 GTSNPN, CDR2 SVGIG (reference sequence). Here the CDR3 DNA reads TGTGCCTGGAGTGTCAATCATTACACTGAAGCTTTCTTT. Translated: CAWSVNHYTEAFF.

This clone has only one observation. The chain links TRBV12-5 to TRBJ1-2; 7 nucleotides match TRBD1. The CDR3 sequence is 15 residues long. Germline V gene data show CDR1 as LGHNT and CDR2 as FRNRAP. The ends lost 6 bases at V and 4 bases at J; junction bases unmatched: 11. In DNA, the CDR3 is TGTGCTAGTGGGCCCCGACAGGGAACGGGCTATGGCTACACCTTC. The encoded protein is CASGPRQGTGYGYTF. The complete variable domain, with remaining parts taken from reference TRBV12-5 and TRBJ1-2, reads DARVTQTPRHKVTEMGQEVTMRCQPILGHNTVFWYRQTMMQGLELLAYFRNRAPLDDSGMPKDRFSAEMPDATLATLKIQPSEPRDSAVYFCASGPRQGTGYGYTFGSGTRLTVV.

V and J are TRBV6-5 and TRBJ1-1, with 8 bases matching TRBD1. The CDR3 loop spans 12 amino acids. Germline V gives CDR1 MNHEY, CDR2 SVGAGI. The trim removed 7 bases at V and 9 bases at J, leaving 7 bases unmatched. CDR3 DNA sequence: TGTGCCAGCATCGGACAGGGAGTTCAAGCTTTCTTT. Amino acid sequence: CASIGQGVQAFF.

V is TRBV2 and J is TRBJ2-3, with no clear D. The CDR3 runs 14 residues. V shed 8 bases and J shed 2 bases, with 14 bases lying between them. Germline loops: CDR1 SNHLY, CDR2 FYNNEI. The CDR3 DNA reads as TGTGCCAGCGCGCCCGACCTAACCACAGATACGCAGTATTTT. Translating gives CASAPDLTTDTQYF.

This chain joins TRBV7-9 and TRBJ2-2; the match to TRBD2 covers 8 bases. Germline V CDR1 and CDR2: SEHNR, FQNEAQ (reference sequence). Trimming at V came to 5 bases and at J to 4 bases, leaving 9 bases not matched to a gene. This CDR3 has 16 amino acids. The CDR3 region is CASSLWVAGLTGELFF. DNA for the CDR3: TGTGCCAGCAGCCTATGGGTAGCGGGACTCACCGGGGAGCTGTTTTTT.

V and J are TRBV7-2 and TRBJ2-3; D ambiguous. The length of the CDR3 is 12 residues. Germline V CDR1 and CDR2: SGHTA, FQGNSA. Trimming left V 3 bases short and J 6 bases short, with 7 bases between. The CDR3 region has the DNA TGTGCCAGCAGCTTTCCCCGGGATACGCAGTATTTT. Encoded protein: CASSFPRDTQYF. The full variable domain, in which reference TRBV7-2 and TRBJ2-3 provide the parts outside the CDR3, is GAGVSQSPSNKVTEKGKDVELRCDPISGHTALYWYRQSLGQGLEFLIYFQGNSAPDKSGLPSDRFSAERTGGSVSTLTIQRTQQEDSAVYLCASSFPRDTQYFGPGTRLTVL.

CDR3 DNA sequence: TGTGCCAGCAGCCCAGAGGGGGGGTGGGCCTACGAGCAGTACTTC. It yields the protein CASSPEGGWAYEQYF. The chain employs TRBV7-8 and TRBJ2-7; tentatively, D is TRBD2 (7 bases). Between the trimmed V and J ends, which lost 5 bases and 2 bases, there was a span of 16 bases. This CDR3 has 15 residues. In germline, CDR1 is SGHVS, CDR2 FQNEAQ.

This rearrangement joins TRBV5-6 to TRBJ2-3; the match to TRBD1 covers 7 bases. CDR3 size: 15 residues. V lost 5 bases to trimming and J lost 0 bases; unmatched junction nucleotides: 6. The germline gives CDR1 SGHDT, CDR2 YYEEEE. The CDR3 DNA follows: TGTGCCAGCAGGGAGACAGGGCGTAGCACAGATACGCAGTATTTT. It translates to CASRETGRSTDTQYF.

In its sample, this clone was seen a few times. The chain joins TRBV27 to TRBJ2-7, with 8 bases aligning to TRBD2. Germline CDR1 reads MNHEY; CDR2 reads SMNVEV (reference sequence). The CDR3 totals 18 residues. After removal of 2 bases from V and 4 bases from J, the junction contained 16 bases not matched to a gene. The CDR3 loop is CASSLRSNDGGAFYEQYF. DNA of the CDR3: TGTGCCAGCAGTTTACGGTCCAACGACGGGGGGGCCTTTTACGAGCAGTACTTC.